This T cell receptor (beta chain) was obtained from a study of cytomegalovirus exposure and HLA in healthy donors. Overall study results and limits: Earlier findings revealed that most TCR beta V segments proved productive either about 87% or about 30% of the time. Most likely, a cluster of highly shared sequence variants arose as a sequencing artifact.

The CDR3 contains 15 residues. In germline, CDR1 is SGHNT, CDR2 YYREEE (reference sequence). Trimming pared 4 bases from V and 1 base from J, leaving 11 bases between. This clone was seen more than once but under ten times. Its target is not known. 60 Vbeta and 13 Jbeta primers were used in PCR. Only in-frame clones appear in the TCRdb table, and some are missing; sequencing was by immunoSEQ multiplex PCR. The sample lists 180,000 or so clones; over 60% were seen once. The chain has TRBV5-4 and TRBJ2-2, with D perhaps TRBD1 (5 bases). The sequence derives from a man between 45 and 60 years old in good health and CMV-seropositive. Sequencing was carried out using PBMCs. The CDR3 nucleotides read TGTGCCAGCAGCGTTGACAGACTGAACACCGGGGAGCTGTTTTTT. Its protein is CASSVDRLNTGELFF.